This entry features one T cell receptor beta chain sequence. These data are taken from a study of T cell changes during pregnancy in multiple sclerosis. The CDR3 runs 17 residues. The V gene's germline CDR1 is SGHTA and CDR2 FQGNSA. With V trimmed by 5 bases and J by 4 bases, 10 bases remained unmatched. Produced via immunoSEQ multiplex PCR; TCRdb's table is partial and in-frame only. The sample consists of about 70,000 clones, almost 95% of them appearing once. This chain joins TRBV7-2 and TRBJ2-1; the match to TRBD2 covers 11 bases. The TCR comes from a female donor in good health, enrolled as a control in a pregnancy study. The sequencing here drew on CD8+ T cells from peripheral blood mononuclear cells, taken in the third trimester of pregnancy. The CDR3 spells CASSLHSGLAVYNEQFF. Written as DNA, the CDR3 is TGTGCCAGCAGCCTGCATTCGGGACTAGCGGTTTACAATGAGCAGTTCTTC.